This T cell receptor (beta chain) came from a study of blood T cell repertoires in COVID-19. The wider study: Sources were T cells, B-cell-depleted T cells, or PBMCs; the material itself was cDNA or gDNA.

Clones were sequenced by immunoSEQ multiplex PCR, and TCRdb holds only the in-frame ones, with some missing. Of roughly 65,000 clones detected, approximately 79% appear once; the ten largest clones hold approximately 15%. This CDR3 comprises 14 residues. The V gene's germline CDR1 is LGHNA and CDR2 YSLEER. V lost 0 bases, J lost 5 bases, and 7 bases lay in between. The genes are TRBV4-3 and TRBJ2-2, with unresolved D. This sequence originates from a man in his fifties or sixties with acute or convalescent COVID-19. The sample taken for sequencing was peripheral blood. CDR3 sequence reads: CASSQEPLTGELFF. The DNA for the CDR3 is TGCGCCAGCAGCCAAGAGCCACTGACCGGGGAGCTGTTTTTT.